A selection of T cell receptor beta chains follows, all from one sample in a study of CD8 T cells in Susac syndrome. TCRdb re-called the immunoSEQ multiplex PCR reads through MiXCR, storing one row per CDR3 protein. The sample contains 100,000 to 150,000 distinct CDR3 sequences, 94% of which appear only once. The sample consisted of CD4+ T cells from PBMCs. Receptors originate from a human donor in good health. Each CDR3 is given with its conserved first and last residue. Fields, in order: V gene, J gene, clone size, D gene, CDR3 protein, CDR3 DNA. The D gene is left open where the match is weak. Size is stated for part of the rows, as once, few or many counts, or as a class when the clone is expanded.

TRBV19	TRBJ1-3	.	.	CASKGASGNTIYF	TGTGCCAGCAAAGGGGCCTCTGGAAACACCATATATTTT
TRBV29-1	TRBJ2-7	once	TRBD2	CSVGGLAGTYEQYF	TGCAGCGTCGGGGGACTAGCGGGGACCTACGAGCAGTACTTC
TRBV5-4	TRBJ2-5	.	.	CASSLPVARAQETQYF	TGTGCCAGCAGCTTACCTGTCGCCAGGGCCCAAGAGACCCAGTACTTC
TRBV29-1	TRBJ2-3	.	.	CSVETYTDTQYF	TGCAGCGTTGAGACTTACACAGATACGCAGTATTTT
TRBV2	TRBJ1-5	.	TRBD1	CASSEGGYNAGGGNQPQHF	TGTGCCAGCAGTGAAGGAGGCTATAATGCAGGGGGTGGCAATCAGCCCCAGCATTTT
TRBV29-1	TRBJ1-1	.	.	CSVGRESGTEAFF	TGCAGCGTGGGGCGGGAGAGTGGCACTGAAGCTTTCTTT
TRBV6-5	TRBJ1-2	.	.	CASSLLLDSGYTF	TGTGCCAGCAGTTTACTCCTCGACAGTGGCTACACCTTC
TRBV9	TRBJ2-3	.	TRBD2	CASSSRVAGDRPDTQYF	TGTGCCAGCAGCTCCCGAGTAGCGGGGGATCGCCCAGATACGCAGTATTTT
TRBV7-2	TRBJ2-1	.	.	CASSPTTGKVDEQFF	TGTGCCAGCAGCCCTACGACGGGGAAAGTCGATGAGCAGTTCTTC
TRBV29-1	TRBJ1-2	.	TRBD1	CSVEETGVGYTF	TGCAGCGTTGAAGAGACAGGGGTTGGCTACACCTTC
TRBV19	TRBJ1-5	once	TRBD1	CASGQGHDLNQPQHF	TGTGCCAGTGGACAGGGCCATGACCTCAATCAGCCCCAGCATTTT
TRBV25-1	TRBJ2-1	.	TRBD2	CASSDGLAGAYNEQFF	TGTGCCAGCAGTGACGGACTAGCGGGAGCCTACAATGAGCAGTTCTTC
TRBV5-6	TRBJ1-2	.	.	CASSSNLQRINYGYTF	TGTGCCAGCAGCTCGAATTTGCAGAGAATTAACTATGGCTACACCTTC
TRBV20-1	TRBJ1-1	.	.	CSAQEDPWNTEAFF	TGCAGTGCACAGGAGGACCCCTGGAACACTGAAGCTTTCTTT
TRBV6-2/TRBV6-3	TRBJ2-7	.	.	CASRDSSYEQYF	TGTGCCAGCCGGGACTCCTCCTACGAGCAGTACTTC
TRBV18	TRBJ2-2	.	TRBD2	CASSPPNSGRNTGELFF	TGTGCCAGCTCACCACCGAATAGCGGGCGGAACACCGGGGAGCTGTTTTTT
TRBV20-1	TRBJ2-7	.	TRBD1	CSARDGAGGYEQYF	TGCAGTGCTAGAGATGGGGCAGGGGGCTACGAGCAGTACTTC
TRBV12-3/TRBV12-4	TRBJ2-5	.	TRBD1	CASSLNGQGEETQYF	TGTGCCAGCAGTCTTAACGGACAGGGTGAAGAGACCCAGTACTTC
TRBV7-9	TRBJ2-7	.	.	CASSPPGSGSYEQYF	TGTGCCAGCAGCCCCCCGGGCAGCGGCTCCTACGAGCAGTACTTC
TRBV7-9	TRBJ2-7	once	TRBD1	CASSLSLTGQGFDEQYF	TGTGCCAGCAGCCTATCCCTCACGGGACAGGGGTTCGACGAGCAGTACTTC
TRBV27	TRBJ2-3	.	.	CASSLSMGDTQYF	TGTGCCAGCAGCCTGAGTATGGGGGATACGCAGTATTTT
TRBV10-3	TRBJ1-1	.	TRBD1	CAISESGRGRGMNTEAFF	TGTGCCATCAGTGAGTCGGGCAGGGGGCGTGGGATGAACACTGAAGCTTTCTTT
TRBV12-3/TRBV12-4	TRBJ1-5	.	TRBD1	CASSKTGGYSNQPQHF	TGTGCCAGCAGTAAGACAGGGGGCTATAGCAATCAGCCCCAGCATTTT
TRBV27	TRBJ1-5	.	TRBD1	CASSLRQGIGQPQHF	TGTGCCAGCAGTTTAAGACAGGGGATTGGTCAGCCCCAGCATTTT
TRBV30	TRBJ1-1	.	.	CAGGGSNTEAFF	TGTGCCGGAGGAGGCAGCAACACTGAAGCTTTCTTT
TRBV29-1	TRBJ2-7	.	TRBD1	CSASGTGNVEQYF	TGCAGCGCCTCCGGGACAGGGAATGTCGAGCAGTACTTC
TRBV4-3	TRBJ2-1	.	TRBD2	CASSQDLAGEYNEQFF	TGCGCCAGCAGCCAAGATCTAGCGGGAGAGTACAATGAGCAGTTCTTC
TRBV2	TRBJ2-5	.	.	CASSPGGVEETQYF	TGTGCCAGCAGTCCCGGGGGAGTGGAAGAGACCCAGTACTTC